These 31 T cell receptor beta chains originate from one sample sequenced in a study of vaccination and CD4 T cells after COVID-19. The antigens these receptors bind are not known. With the Oncomine TCR Beta short-read assay, DNA from cultured CD4+ T cells was sequenced. TCRdb re-called the PCR reads through MiXCR, storing one row per CDR3 protein. The top ten hold 7% to 7.5% of the sample, which has about 25,000 distinct CDR3 sequences, more than 25% seen once. Time point meaning: late sampling 161 to 241 days after vaccination in a few convalescent patients. Treatment meaning: approximately nine-day PBMC culture with coronavirus spike peptide pools or control peptides (ViraFEST assay). The sequenced sample was CD4+ T cells from blood, cultured in vitro, obtained about 7 months after SARS-CoV-2 vaccination. The receptors derive from a human donor who had recovered from COVID-19.

The chain has TRBV10-3 and TRBJ2-1; 8 nucleotides line up with TRBD2. In germline, CDR1 is ENHRY, CDR2 SYGVKD. J gave up 11 bases and V 10 bases, and 13 bases lay outside the gene matches. The CDR3 spans 13 residues. The CDR3 nucleotides are TGTGCCACCCTGGCCTTCGGGGGGGAAAAGCAGTTCTTC. It translates to CATLAFGGEKQFF.

The chain couples TRBV11-2 to TRBJ2-5; tentative D call: TRBD2 (6 bases). Germline V gene data show CDR1 as SGHAT and CDR2 as FQNNGV. This CDR3 has 14 amino acids. The V and J ends lost 4 bases and 7 bases respectively, with 16 bases between them. CDR3 nucleotides: TGTGCCAGCAGCTCACAGCCGGGAGCTGGGACCCAGTACTTC. Its protein product is CASSSQPGAGTQYF.

The chain combines TRBV20-1 with TRBJ2-7, with a tentative D call TRBD2 (6 bases). V gave up 5 bases and J gave up 12 bases, with 23 bases separating them. Germline V gives CDR1 DFQATT, CDR2 SNEGSKA (reference sequence). The CDR3 contains 13 residues. CDR3 sequence: CSAPRDSGETRYF. For the CDR3, the DNA is TGCAGTGCTCCCCGTGATAGCGGAGAGACGCGGTACTTC.

This clonotype occurred a few times. The gene calls are TRBV6-1 and TRBJ2-1; no clear D gene. The CDR3 sequence is 16 residues long. Germline CDR1 MNHNS, CDR2 SASEGT. V was pared by 7 bases and J by 4 bases, with 20 bases between. CDR3 coding DNA: TGTGCCAGCATCTTATCTGGACGGAGACCATACAATGAGCAGTTCTTC. This encodes CASILSGRRPYNEQFF.

The rearrangement joins TRBV7-2 to TRBJ2-7, with a weak D call TRBD2 (5 bases). The germline V and J ends were trimmed by 5 bases and 1 base, with 12 bases remaining between them. Germline values: CDR1 SGHTA, CDR2 FQGNSA. The CDR3 is 14 amino acids. This CDR3 reads CASSPRGTSYEQYF. DNA for the CDR3: TGTGCCAGCAGCCCCCGGGGAACGTCCTACGAGCAGTACTTC.

The CDR3 bases are TGCAGTGCTAGAGATCCGACTAGCGCCTACGAGCAGTACTTC. Translation gives CSARDPTSAYEQYF. The V and J genes are TRBV20-1 and TRBJ2-7; 8 nucleotides agree with TRBD2. J lost 2 bases, V lost 0 bases, and 3 bases had no gene match. This CDR3 has 14 residues. Germline values: CDR1 DFQATT, CDR2 SNEGSKA (reference sequence).

The rearrangement links TRBV7-3 to TRBJ2-2; 8 nucleotides align to TRBD1. Unmatched junction bases numbered 8, after V lost 1 base and J lost 7 bases. CDR1 and CDR2 from the germline V gene are SGHTA and FQGTGA. The CDR3 spans 16 residues. DNA of the CDR3: TGTGCCAGCAGCTTAAGCGGGCCAGGGGGCAACGGGGAGCTGTTTTTT. It specifies CASSLSGPGGNGELFF.

The chain combines TRBV7-3 with TRBJ2-2, with TRBD2 matching 7 bases. CDR1 and CDR2 from the germline V gene are SGHTA and FQGTGA. CDR3 length: 16 amino acids. The J segment lost 7 bases and the V segment lost 0 bases, leaving 8 bases of the junction unmatched. The CDR3 loop reads CASSLTFGPGGGELFF. CDR3 nucleotides: TGTGCCAGCAGCTTAACGTTTGGTCCGGGAGGCGGGGAGCTGTTTTTT.

The V gene is TRBV20-1, the J gene TRBJ2-3, with 12 positions matching TRBD2. CDR3 length equals 16 residues. Germline V lookup: CDR1 DFQATT, CDR2 SNEGSKA (reference sequence). The V gene end was trimmed by 5 bases and the J gene end by 4 bases; junction bases not matched to a gene: 10. As DNA, the CDR3 is TGCAGTGCTTCAAAAACACTAGCGGGAGGCTCAGATACGCAGTATTTT. Its protein is CSASKTLAGGSDTQYF.

Only a few counts were recorded for this clonotype. This sequence joins TRBV10-3 and TRBJ2-1; 10 bases are shared with TRBD2. V was clipped by 6 bases and J by 5 bases; unmatched bases: 4. Germline CDR1 ENHRY, CDR2 SYGVKD. The CDR3 extends over 14 amino acids. CDR3 sequence reads: CAIRVAGGHNEQFF. The CDR3 nucleotides are TGTGCCATCAGAGTAGCGGGAGGTCACAATGAGCAGTTCTTC.

This chain's CDR3 is CASRDGAGDLEQYF. The CDR3 nucleotides read TGTGCCAGCAGGGACGGGGCAGGCGATTTGGAGCAGTACTTC. The rearrangement uses TRBV7-9 and TRBJ2-7; D might be TRBD1 or TRBD2, each matching 5 bases. The CDR3 runs to 14 residues. V was clipped by 6 bases and J by 7 bases, with 19 bases between them. Germline CDR1 SEHNR, CDR2 FQNEAQ (reference sequence).

This clonotype was observed a handful of times. CDR3 DNA sequence: TGTGCCATCAGAGAGGGACCGGGAGAGTACTATGGCTACACCTTC. Amino acid sequence: CAIREGPGEYYGYTF. The V gene is TRBV10-3, the J gene TRBJ1-2, with D possibly TRBD1 on 5 matching bases. Germline V gives CDR1 ENHRY, CDR2 SYGVKD. Trimming pared 6 bases from V and 3 bases from J, leaving 17 bases between. The CDR3 has 15 amino acids.

In its sample, this clonotype is medium-sized. V and J are TRBV20-1 and TRBJ2-3; D not resolved. V lost 3 bases and J 2 bases, leaving 15 bases between the germline ends. This CDR3 region has 15 residues. The V gene's germline CDR1 is DFQATT and CDR2 SNEGSKA (reference sequence). CDR3 in DNA: TGCAGTGCTAGTGATTGGTCTACGAACACAGATACGCAGTATTTT. This gives the protein CSASDWSTNTDTQYF.

This clonotype has more than one count but fewer than ten. This chain links TRBV7-2 with TRBJ2-3; D is unresolved. Germline-derived CDR1 and CDR2 are SGHTA and FQGNSA. The CDR3 length is 14 residues. V shed 2 bases and J shed 4 bases, with 10 bases lying between them. The CDR3 reads CASSLLNAPDTQYF. CDR3 DNA sequence: TGTGCCAGCAGCTTATTAAACGCCCCAGATACGCAGTATTTT.

The rearrangement joins TRBV19 to TRBJ2-5; possibly TRBD2 for D (6 bases). V was trimmed by 2 bases and J by 5 bases, leaving 9 bases between them. Germline V lookup: CDR1 LNHDA, CDR2 SQIVND (reference sequence). The CDR3 has 13 residues. The CDR3 spells CASSIMEGETQYF. In DNA form, the CDR3 reads TGTGCCAGTAGTATAATGGAGGGCGAGACCCAGTACTTC.

In its sample, this clonotype was seen a few times. The V call is TRBV28, the J call TRBJ2-7; 13 positions match TRBD2. CDR1 is MDHEN, CDR2 SYDVKM, per germline. V lost 5 bases and J lost 3; bases outside the gene matches: 10. This CDR3 has 17 amino acids. The CDR3 DNA reads TGTGCCAGCAGTAGCAGGACTAGCGGGAGAGGTGGCTACGAGCAGTACTTC. Translation: CASSSRTSGRGGYEQYF.

This clonotype was found a few times. V usage is TRBV6-5 and J usage is TRBJ1-5, with a possible D match to TRBD1 (6 bases). In germline, CDR1 is MNHEY, CDR2 SVGAGI. Trimming pared 3 bases from V and 7 bases from J, leaving 13 bases between. This CDR3 comprises 14 residues. Written as DNA, the CDR3 is TGTGCCAGCAGTTATAGGGGGGGATTACAGCCCCAGCATTTT. It yields the protein CASSYRGGLQPQHF.

The chain joins TRBV7-9 to TRBJ2-7, with D possibly matching TRBD1 (5 bases). With 5 bases removed from V and 2 bases from J, the gap between germline ends came to 10 bases. CDR1 is SEHNR, CDR2 FQNEAQ, per germline (reference sequence). The CDR3 extends over 13 amino acids. The CDR3 here is CASSLDSAYEQYF. The DNA of the CDR3 is TGTGCCAGCAGCCTCGACAGTGCCTACGAGCAGTACTTC. The whole variable domain, remainder taken from reference TRBV7-9 and TRBJ2-7, is DTGVSQNPRHKITKRGQNVTFRCDPISEHNRLYWYRQTLGQGPEFLTYFQNEAQLEKSRLLSDRFSAERPKGSFSTLEIQRTEQGDSAMYLCASSLDSAYEQYFGPGTRLTVT.

The chain is built from TRBV7-3 and TRBJ2-3; D is perhaps TRBD1 (5 bases). CDR1 SGHTA and CDR2 FQGTGA come from the germline V gene. The V end was cut by 5 bases, the J end by 2 bases, with 17 bases between. The CDR3 is 16 amino acids. The CDR3 region is CASSETTAADTDTQYF. The DNA for the CDR3 is TGTGCCAGCAGCGAGACGACAGCCGCGGACACAGATACGCAGTATTTT.

The rearrangement links TRBV4-1 to TRBJ2-5; 16 bases line up with TRBD2. Looked up from germline, CDR1 is MGHRA and CDR2 is YSYEKL. The V gene end was trimmed by 4 bases and the J gene end by 4 bases; junction bases not matched to a gene: 15. CDR3 size: 20 residues. CDR3 loop: CASSPMGLAGGPVMVETQYF. CDR3 DNA: TGCGCCAGCAGCCCGATGGGACTAGCGGGAGGGCCCGTTATGGTAGAGACCCAGTACTTC.

The genes are TRBV20-1 and TRBJ2-7, with D possibly matching TRBD2 (6 bases). There are 18 residues in the CDR3. Germline lookup yields CDR1 DFQATT and CDR2 SNEGSKA (reference sequence). The V end was cut by 5 bases, the J end by 0 bases, with 26 bases between. In nucleotides, the CDR3 is TGCAGTGCTCCACATCCCCCGTCCGGGACTCAGAGCTCCTACGAGCAGTACTTC. Protein: CSAPHPPSGTQSSYEQYF.

This clonotype was recorded a few times. The rearrangement links TRBV20-1 to TRBJ2-7; D is undetermined. The CDR3 is 12 residues long. V shed 6 bases and J shed 3 bases, with 12 bases lying between them. Per the germline V gene, CDR1 is DFQATT and CDR2 is SNEGSKA (reference sequence). CDR3 residues: CSARPINYEQYF. The CDR3 nucleotides are TGCAGTGCGAGACCCATTAACTACGAGCAGTACTTC.

This clonotype has just a few counts. The chain carries TRBV29-1 and TRBJ2-5; 7 nucleotides match TRBD1. V dropped 2 bases and J dropped 5; count of bases not matched to a gene: 5. The CDR3 covers 13 residues. Per the germline V gene, CDR1 is SQVTM and CDR2 is ANQGSEA. The CDR3 DNA reads as TGCAGCGTTGAACTACAGGGGTGGGAGACCCAGTACTTC. This sequence encodes CSVELQGWETQYF.

In this sample, this clonotype turned up a few times. This chain joins TRBV28 and TRBJ2-7, with 9 positions matching TRBD1. The ends lost 6 bases at V and 3 bases at J; junction bases unmatched: 12. Germline V gene data show CDR1 as MDHEN and CDR2 as SYDVKM. The CDR3 has 16 amino acids. CDR3 DNA sequence: TGTGCCAGCAGCATTGGACTGACAGGGGGGTACTACGAGCAGTACTTC. Amino acids: CASSIGLTGGYYEQYF. The variable domain in full, completed from reference TRBV28 and TRBJ2-7, reads DVKVTQSSRYLVKRTGEKVFLECVQDMDHENMFWYRQDPGLGLRLIYFSYDVKMKEKGDIPEGYSVSREKKERFSLILESASTNQTSMYLCASSIGLTGGYYEQYFGPGTRLTVT.

This chain links TRBV11-3 with TRBJ2-1; D may be TRBD2 (6 bases). Trimming pared 1 base from V and 0 bases from J, leaving 13 bases between. From germline, CDR1 is SGHNT and CDR2 YENEEA. The CDR3 consists of 17 residues. CDR3 nucleotide sequence: TGTGCCAGCAGCTTAGGGGTGGCGGGAAGCTCCTACAATGAGCAGTTCTTC. Amino acids: CASSLGVAGSSYNEQFF.

This clonotype showed up just a few times. This chain links TRBV19 with TRBJ2-5, with unresolved D. The CDR3 extends over 12 amino acids. Germline CDR1 reads LNHDA; CDR2 reads SQIVND (reference sequence). V was cut by 5 bases and J by 2 bases, with 6 bases left in between. Written as DNA, the CDR3 is TGTGCCAGTAGTGGGAAGCAAGAGACCCAGTACTTC. It is translated as CASSGKQETQYF.

The rearrangement uses TRBV4-2 and TRBJ2-3; the D call may be TRBD1 or TRBD2 (5 bases each). V lost 3 bases to trimming and J lost 0 bases, with 16 bases between them. Germline V CDR1 and CDR2: LGHNA, YNFKEQ. This CDR3 is built from 17 residues. This CDR3 is CASSQQDGAFSTDTQYF. In DNA form, the CDR3 reads TGTGCCAGCAGCCAGCAAGACGGGGCCTTTAGCACAGATACGCAGTATTTT.

In its sample, this clonotype was seen a few times. CDR3 DNA sequence: TGCAGTGCTAGGGGGGCCGGGAACACTGAAGCTTTCTTT. Protein: CSARGAGNTEAFF. The chain employs TRBV20-1 and TRBJ1-1; weak D call: TRBD1 (6 bases). The CDR3 consists of 13 residues. V lost 3 bases and J 1 base, leaving 9 bases between the germline ends. Germline values: CDR1 DFQATT, CDR2 SNEGSKA (reference sequence).

This clonotype was seen a few times. This sequence joins TRBV2 and TRBJ1-2; possibly TRBD1 for D (5 bases). With 6 bases removed from V and 8 bases from J, the gap between germline ends came to 16 bases. From germline, CDR1 is SNHLY and CDR2 FYNNEI. The CDR3 consists of 13 residues. CDR3 in DNA: TGTGCCAGCAGATATCGGCCCGGGGGGGGCTACACCTTC. Amino acids: CASRYRPGGGYTF.

This clonotype was seen just once. The chain uses TRBV28 and TRBJ2-2; TRBD1 agrees at 9 bases. The V gene's germline CDR1 is MDHEN and CDR2 SYDVKM. V was clipped by 5 bases and J by 4 bases; unmatched bases: 5. CDR3 length: 15 residues. The CDR3 here is CASSQGQGRTGELFF. The CDR3, as DNA: TGTGCCAGCAGTCAGGGACAGGGTCGCACCGGGGAGCTGTTTTTT.

The genes are TRBV11-2 and TRBJ2-7; D remains unclear. The CDR3 length is 14 residues. Trimming took 4 bases from V and 1 from J, leaving 11 bases between them. Germline lookup yields CDR1 SGHAT and CDR2 FQNNGV. The CDR3 is CASSSRTGSYEQYF. The CDR3 nucleotides read TGTGCCAGCAGCTCCCGGACGGGTTCCTACGAGCAGTACTTC. The full variable domain, its missing parts supplied by reference TRBV11-2 and TRBJ2-7, is EAGVAQSPRYKIIEKRQSVAFWCNPISGHATLYWYQQILGQGPKLLIQFQNNGVVDDSQLPKDRFSAERLKGVDSTLKIQPAKLEDSAVYLCASSSRTGSYEQYFGPGTRLTVT.